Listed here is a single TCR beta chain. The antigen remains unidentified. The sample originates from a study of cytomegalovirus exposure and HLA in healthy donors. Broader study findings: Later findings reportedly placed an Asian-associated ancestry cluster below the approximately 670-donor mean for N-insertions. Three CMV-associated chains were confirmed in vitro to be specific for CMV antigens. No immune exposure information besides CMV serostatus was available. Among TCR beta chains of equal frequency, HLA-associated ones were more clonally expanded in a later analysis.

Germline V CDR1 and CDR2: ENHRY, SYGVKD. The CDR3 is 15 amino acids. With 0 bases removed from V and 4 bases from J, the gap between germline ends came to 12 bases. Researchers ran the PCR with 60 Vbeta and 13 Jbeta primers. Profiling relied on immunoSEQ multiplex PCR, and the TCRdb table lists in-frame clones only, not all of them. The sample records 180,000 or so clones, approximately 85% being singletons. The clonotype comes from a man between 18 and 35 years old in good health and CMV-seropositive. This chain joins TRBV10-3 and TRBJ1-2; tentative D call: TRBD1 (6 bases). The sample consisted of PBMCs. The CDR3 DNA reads TGTGCCATCAGTGAGTCGCACGGACAGCGCTATGGCTACACCTTC. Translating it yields CAISESHGQRYGYTF.